This is a list of T cell receptor beta chains from one sample in a study of beta chain features in type 1 diabetes. Sequenced by immunoSEQ multiplex PCR; TCRdb stores in-frame clones only, minus some. The sample yields fewer than 350,000 clones, about 15% seen once. Sequencing used naive CD4+ T cells from blood. The receptors were gathered from a man aged 18 to 30 with type 1 diabetes. Both conserved end residues are part of each CDR3. D genes are given only for firm matches. Clone sizes are given selectively: once, few, many, or a class where the clone is expanded.

clone size: few; V gene: TRBV4-3; CDR3 length: 17; J gene: TRBJ1-1; D gene: NA; CDR3 DNA: TGCGCCAGCAGCCAGACGAATCAGGGCGTTGGTAGCACTGAAGCTTTCTTT; CDR3 protein: CASSQTNQGVGSTEAFF
clone size: NA; V gene: TRBV6-5; CDR3 length: 15; J gene: TRBJ2-7; D gene: TRBD1; CDR3 DNA: TGTGCCAGCAGTTACAGGAGGACAGGGTTGCACGAGCAGTACTTC; CDR3 protein: CASSYRRTGLHEQYF
clone size: NA; V gene: TRBV7-9; CDR3 length: 18; J gene: TRBJ2-2; D gene: TRBD2; CDR3 DNA: TGTGCCAGCAGCTACGGCGGGAGGTATCCCTCAAACACCGGGGAGCTGTTTTTT; CDR3 protein: CASSYGGRYPSNTGELFF
clone size: few; V gene: TRBV19; CDR3 length: 15; J gene: TRBJ1-5; D gene: TRBD1; CDR3 DNA: TGTGCCAGTAGTATTGGACAGGGCGGCGATCAGCCCCAGCATTTT; CDR3 protein: CASSIGQGGDQPQHF
clone size: NA; V gene: TRBV4-1; CDR3 length: 13; J gene: TRBJ2-2; D gene: NA; CDR3 DNA: TGCGCCAGCAGCCAAGTTCTACTGGGAGTGCTGTTTTTT; CDR3 protein: CASSQVLLGVLFF
clone size: few; V gene: TRBV7-9; CDR3 length: 13; J gene: TRBJ1-2; D gene: NA; CDR3 DNA: TGTGCCAGCAGCTTCGGAGGATACTATGGCTACACCTTC; CDR3 protein: CASSFGGYYGYTF
clone size: NA; V gene: TRBV30; CDR3 length: 13; J gene: TRBJ2-3; D gene: NA; CDR3 DNA: TGTGCCTGGGAGAGACAGGGCACAGATACGCAGTATTTT; CDR3 protein: CAWERQGTDTQYF
clone size: few; V gene: TRBV7-7; CDR3 length: 12; J gene: TRBJ2-5; D gene: TRBD1; CDR3 DNA: TGTGCCAGCAGGAGGGGGCCAGAGACCCAGTACTTC; CDR3 protein: CASRRGPETQYF
clone size: few; V gene: TRBV5-1; CDR3 length: 14; J gene: TRBJ2-7; D gene: TRBD2; CDR3 DNA: TGCGCCAGCAGCCCTGGACTAGCGGGATTTGAGCAGTACTTC; CDR3 protein: CASSPGLAGFEQYF
clone size: few; V gene: TRBV27; CDR3 length: 13; J gene: TRBJ2-7; D gene: NA; CDR3 DNA: TGTGCCAGCTCATCTCTAGCTAGCGACGAGCAGTACTTC; CDR3 protein: CASSSLASDEQYF
clone size: NA; V gene: TRBV29-1; CDR3 length: 12; J gene: TRBJ1-2; D gene: NA; CDR3 DNA: TGCAGCGTTGACCAGGGACAAGGAGGCTACACCTTC; CDR3 protein: CSVDQGQGGYTF
clone size: few; V gene: TRBV5-1; CDR3 length: 18; J gene: TRBJ2-5; D gene: TRBD2; CDR3 DNA: TGCGCCAGCAGCCCCCTCGGGACTAGCGGCTCCAGGTGGGAGACCCAGTACTTC; CDR3 protein: CASSPLGTSGSRWETQYF
clone size: NA; V gene: TRBV6-1; CDR3 length: 14; J gene: TRBJ2-3; D gene: TRBD1; CDR3 DNA: TGTGCCAGCGACGACAGGGGTTACGCGAATACGCAGTATTTT; CDR3 protein: CASDDRGYANTQYF
clone size: NA; V gene: TRBV28; CDR3 length: 15; J gene: TRBJ2-1; D gene: TRBD2; CDR3 DNA: TGTGCCAGCGGGCGGGAGACCTACCAACACAATGAGCAGTTCTTC; CDR3 protein: CASGRETYQHNEQFF
clone size: NA; V gene: TRBV19; CDR3 length: 15; J gene: TRBJ1-1; D gene: NA; CDR3 DNA: TGTGCCAGTAGTATATCAGCGGGGGCGACCACTGAAGCTTTCTTT; CDR3 protein: CASSISAGATTEAFF
clone size: NA; V gene: TRBV7-9; CDR3 length: 16; J gene: TRBJ1-1; D gene: NA; CDR3 DNA: TGTGCCAGCAGCTTAGTAGGAAGAGGGATGAACACTGAAGCTTTCTTT; CDR3 protein: CASSLVGRGMNTEAFF
clone size: few; V gene: TRBV7-2; CDR3 length: 14; J gene: TRBJ2-5; D gene: NA; CDR3 DNA: TGTGCCAGCAGCCCCCGCCGGGAAGTGGAGACCCAGTACTTC; CDR3 protein: CASSPRREVETQYF
clone size: few; V gene: TRBV9; CDR3 length: 15; J gene: TRBJ2-2; D gene: NA; CDR3 DNA: TGTGCCAGCAGCGAATCTAACCCCAGGACCGGGGAGCTGTTTTTT; CDR3 protein: CASSESNPRTGELFF
clone size: NA; V gene: TRBV5-1; CDR3 length: 15; J gene: TRBJ2-7; D gene: NA; CDR3 DNA: TGCGCCAGCAGCTTGGGCCGGGGGAGCTCCTACGAGCAGTACTTC; CDR3 protein: CASSLGRGSSYEQYF
clone size: few; V gene: TRBV5-6; CDR3 length: 18; J gene: TRBJ2-1; D gene: NA; CDR3 DNA: TGTGCCAGCAGCTTGTTTCAGAAACCCGCTTGGAGGCACAATGAGCAGTTCTTC; CDR3 protein: CASSLFQKPAWRHNEQFF
clone size: NA; V gene: TRBV4-1; CDR3 length: 15; J gene: TRBJ2-7; D gene: TRBD1; CDR3 DNA: TGCGCCAGCAGCCGTGGGACAGGGGGATCCTACGAGCAGTACTTC; CDR3 protein: CASSRGTGGSYEQYF
clone size: few; V gene: TRBV4-1; CDR3 length: 16; J gene: TRBJ2-2; D gene: NA; CDR3 DNA: TGCGCCAGCAGGCAAATCACCCGCGGGACCCAAGGGGAGCTGTTTTTT; CDR3 protein: CASRQITRGTQGELFF
clone size: NA; V gene: TRBV4-3; CDR3 length: 14; J gene: TRBJ2-1; D gene: NA; CDR3 DNA: TGCGCCAGCAGCCAAGAAGGGCGATGGGAGGAGCAGTTCTTC; CDR3 protein: CASSQEGRWEEQFF
clone size: NA; V gene: TRBV10-3; CDR3 length: 14; J gene: TRBJ2-3; D gene: TRBD2; CDR3 DNA: TGTGCCATCAGAAATAGCGGGGTAGCAGATACGCAGTATTTT; CDR3 protein: CAIRNSGVADTQYF
clone size: few; V gene: TRBV5-6; CDR3 length: 13; J gene: TRBJ1-2; D gene: TRBD1; CDR3 DNA: TGTGCCAGCAGCGGGACAGGTGCCTATGGCTACACCTTC; CDR3 protein: CASSGTGAYGYTF
clone size: NA; V gene: TRBV18; CDR3 length: 13; J gene: TRBJ1-1; D gene: NA; CDR3 DNA: TGTGCCAGCTCACCGTGGGGAGGGGCTGAAGCTTTCTTT; CDR3 protein: CASSPWGGAEAFF
clone size: NA; V gene: TRBV29-1; CDR3 length: 14; J gene: TRBJ2-5; D gene: TRBD2; CDR3 DNA: TGCAGCGTTGGGCGTAGACTAGCGACCGAGACCCAGTACTTC; CDR3 protein: CSVGRRLATETQYF
clone size: NA; V gene: TRBV4-3; CDR3 length: 15; J gene: TRBJ2-7; D gene: TRBD1; CDR3 DNA: TGCGCCAGCAGCCAAGATGGGACAGGGTTCTACGAGCAGTACTTC; CDR3 protein: CASSQDGTGFYEQYF
clone size: few; V gene: TRBV27; CDR3 length: 16; J gene: TRBJ2-7; D gene: TRBD1; CDR3 DNA: TGTGCCAGCAGCCCCCTACCCGGGACAGCCGACTACGAGCAGTACTTC; CDR3 protein: CASSPLPGTADYEQYF
clone size: few; V gene: TRBV5-4; CDR3 length: 14; J gene: TRBJ2-4; D gene: NA; CDR3 DNA: TGTGCCAGCAGCTCCTCCCTAGGGGTGAACATTCAGTACTTC; CDR3 protein: CASSSSLGVNIQYF
clone size: few; V gene: TRBV5-5; CDR3 length: 13; J gene: TRBJ2-5; D gene: TRBD1; CDR3 DNA: TGTGCCAGCAGCGGACAGGCTACAGAGACCCAGTACTTC; CDR3 protein: CASSGQATETQYF
clone size: NA; V gene: TRBV2; CDR3 length: 15; J gene: TRBJ2-5; D gene: TRBD2; CDR3 DNA: TGTGCCAGCAGGGTAGCGGGGCGCAGGAAAGAGACCCAGTACTTC; CDR3 protein: CASRVAGRRKETQYF
clone size: many; V gene: TRBV10-3; CDR3 length: 12; J gene: TRBJ1-1; D gene: TRBD1; CDR3 DNA: TGTGCCATCCGGACAGGGAACACTGAAGCTTTCTTT; CDR3 protein: CAIRTGNTEAFF
clone size: few; V gene: TRBV25-1; CDR3 length: 14; J gene: TRBJ1-1; D gene: TRBD1; CDR3 DNA: TGTGCCAGCCAAAGGACAGGGGGATCCACTGAAGCTTTCTTT; CDR3 protein: CASQRTGGSTEAFF
clone size: few; V gene: TRBV29-1; CDR3 length: 15; J gene: TRBJ1-5; D gene: NA; CDR3 DNA: TGCAGCGTTGGGGGCGACGGACCTAGCAATCAGCCCCAGCATTTT; CDR3 protein: CSVGGDGPSNQPQHF
clone size: few; V gene: TRBV4-1; CDR3 length: 18; J gene: TRBJ2-5; D gene: NA; CDR3 DNA: TGCGCCAGCAGCCAAGATGTCGGACGGAGGGGCTGGTTGGAGACCCAGTACTTC; CDR3 protein: CASSQDVGRRGWLETQYF
clone size: NA; V gene: TRBV11-3; CDR3 length: 14; J gene: TRBJ2-6; D gene: NA; CDR3 DNA: TGTGCCAGCAGCCCCATTTCTGGGGCCAACGTCCTGACTTTC; CDR3 protein: CASSPISGANVLTF
clone size: few; V gene: TRBV29-1; CDR3 length: 14; J gene: TRBJ2-7; D gene: TRBD2; CDR3 DNA: TGCAGCGTTGCTATGCTAGCGGGAGACTACGAGCAGTACTTC; CDR3 protein: CSVAMLAGDYEQYF
clone size: few; V gene: TRBV2; CDR3 length: 13; J gene: TRBJ1-1; D gene: NA; CDR3 DNA: TGTGCCAGCATAAGGTTGGAGTACACTGAAGCTTTCTTT; CDR3 protein: CASIRLEYTEAFF
clone size: NA; V gene: TRBV19; CDR3 length: 12; J gene: TRBJ1-5; D gene: NA; CDR3 DNA: TGTGCCAGTAGTGTCCAGGGGCAGCCCCAGCATTTT; CDR3 protein: CASSVQGQPQHF
clone size: NA; V gene: TRBV14; CDR3 length: 13; J gene: TRBJ2-3; D gene: TRBD1; CDR3 DNA: TGTGCCAGCAGCCAATTACAGGGGTATACGCAGTATTTT; CDR3 protein: CASSQLQGYTQYF
clone size: once; V gene: TRBV7-8; CDR3 length: 19; J gene: TRBJ2-1; D gene: TRBD1; CDR3 DNA: TGTGCCAGCAGCCCAACCTGGGACAGGGTTTCATTCCTCTACAATGAGCAGTTCTTC; CDR3 protein: CASSPTWDRVSFLYNEQFF
clone size: NA; V gene: TRBV27; CDR3 length: 14; J gene: TRBJ2-1; D gene: NA; CDR3 DNA: TGTGCCAGCAGTTTCGGCAGGGCAGGCGATGAGCAGTTCTTC; CDR3 protein: CASSFGRAGDEQFF
clone size: few; V gene: TRBV30; CDR3 length: 15; J gene: TRBJ2-1; D gene: NA; CDR3 DNA: TGTGCCTGGAGTGTAGGTGAGCGGATATACAATGAGCAGTTCTTC; CDR3 protein: CAWSVGERIYNEQFF
clone size: NA; V gene: TRBV11-2; CDR3 length: 12; J gene: TRBJ2-7; D gene: NA; CDR3 DNA: TGTGCCAGCAGCGTGGGCGGAGGAGAGCAGTACTTC; CDR3 protein: CASSVGGGEQYF
clone size: NA; V gene: TRBV10-1; CDR3 length: 16; J gene: TRBJ2-1; D gene: TRBD2; CDR3 DNA: TGCGCCAGCAGCGATTACTCGGGCGGGAGGATGAATGAGCAGTTCTTC; CDR3 protein: CASSDYSGGRMNEQFF
clone size: NA; V gene: TRBV7-2; CDR3 length: 12; J gene: TRBJ2-2; D gene: NA; CDR3 DNA: TGTGCCAGCAGCCTGGTCAGTAGGGAGCTGTTTTTT; CDR3 protein: CASSLVSRELFF
clone size: NA; V gene: TRBV5-4; CDR3 length: 16; J gene: TRBJ2-1; D gene: NA; CDR3 DNA: TGTGCCAGCAGCTTGGTTCAGGACAGAAACTACAATGAGCAGTTCTTC; CDR3 protein: CASSLVQDRNYNEQFF
clone size: NA; V gene: TRBV9; CDR3 length: 20; J gene: TRBJ2-7; D gene: NA; CDR3 DNA: TGTGCCAGCAGCGTAGCTACATGGGGGGACAGAGGGCCAGGCTCCTACGAGCAGTACTTC; CDR3 protein: CASSVATWGDRGPGSYEQYF
clone size: NA; V gene: TRBV28; CDR3 length: 15; J gene: TRBJ1-1; D gene: NA; CDR3 DNA: TGTGCCAGCAGTCAATCCACGGGGTGGAACACTGAAGCTTTCTTT; CDR3 protein: CASSQSTGWNTEAFF
clone size: NA; V gene: TRBV30; CDR3 length: 13; J gene: TRBJ1-5; D gene: NA; CDR3 DNA: TGTGCCTGGAGTGTACAGAACAATCAGCCCCAGCATTTT; CDR3 protein: CAWSVQNNQPQHF